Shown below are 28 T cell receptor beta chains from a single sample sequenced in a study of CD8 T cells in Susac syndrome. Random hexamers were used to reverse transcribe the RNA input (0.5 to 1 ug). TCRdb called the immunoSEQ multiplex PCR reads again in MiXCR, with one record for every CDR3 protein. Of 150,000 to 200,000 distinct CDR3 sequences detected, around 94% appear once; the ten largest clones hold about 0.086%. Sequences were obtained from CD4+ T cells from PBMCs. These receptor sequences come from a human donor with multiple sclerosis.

The chain's CDR3 is CASSLGLDRGPQPQHF. CDR3 nucleotide sequence: TGTGCCAGCAGCTTGGGGCTGGACAGGGGCCCCCAGCCCCAGCATTTT. This chain connects TRBV5-5 to TRBJ1-5; TRBD1 matches at 9 bases. Germline CDR1 SGHKS, CDR2 YYEKEE (reference sequence). This CDR3 region has 16 residues. The V segment lost 0 bases and the J segment 7 bases; nucleotides outside the gene matches: 8.

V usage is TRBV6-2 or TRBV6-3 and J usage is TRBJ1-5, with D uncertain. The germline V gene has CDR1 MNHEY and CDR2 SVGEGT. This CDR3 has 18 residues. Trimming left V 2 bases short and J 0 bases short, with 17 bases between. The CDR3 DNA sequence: TGTGCCAGCAGTTACCGAAGTGGCCAAGGCTATAGCAATCAGCCCCAGCATTTT. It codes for CASSYRSGQGYSNQPQHF.

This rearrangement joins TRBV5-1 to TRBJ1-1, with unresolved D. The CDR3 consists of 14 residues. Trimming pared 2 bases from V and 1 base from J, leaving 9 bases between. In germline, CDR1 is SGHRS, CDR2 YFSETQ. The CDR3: CASSLRGENTEAFF. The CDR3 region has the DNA TGCGCCAGCAGCTTACGGGGTGAGAACACTGAAGCTTTCTTT.

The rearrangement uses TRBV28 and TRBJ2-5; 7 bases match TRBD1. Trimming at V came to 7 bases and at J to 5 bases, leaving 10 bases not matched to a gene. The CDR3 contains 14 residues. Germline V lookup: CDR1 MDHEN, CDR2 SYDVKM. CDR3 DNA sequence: TGTGCCAGCACCAAAAGGGGGCCCGGGGAGACCCAGTACTTC. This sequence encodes CASTKRGPGETQYF.

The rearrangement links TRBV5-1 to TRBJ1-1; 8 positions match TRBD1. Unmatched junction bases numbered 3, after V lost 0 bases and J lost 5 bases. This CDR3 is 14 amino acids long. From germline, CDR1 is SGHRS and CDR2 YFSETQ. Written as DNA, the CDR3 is TGCGCCAGCAGCTTGGCCTACAGGGGGACTGAAGCTTTCTTT. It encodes CASSLAYRGTEAFF.

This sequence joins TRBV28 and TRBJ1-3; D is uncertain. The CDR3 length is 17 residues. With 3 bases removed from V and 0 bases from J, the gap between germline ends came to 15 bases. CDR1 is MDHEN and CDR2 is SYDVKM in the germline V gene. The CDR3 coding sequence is TGTGCCAGCAGTTTCTCTCGGACGGTCCACTCTGGAAACACCATATATTTT. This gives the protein CASSFSRTVHSGNTIYF.

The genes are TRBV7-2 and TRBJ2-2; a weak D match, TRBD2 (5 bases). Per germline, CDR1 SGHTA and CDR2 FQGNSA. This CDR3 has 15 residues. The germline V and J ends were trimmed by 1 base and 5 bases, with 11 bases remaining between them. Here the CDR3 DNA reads TGTGCCAGCAGCTTAGTGGCCGGGATGACCGGGGAGCTGTTTTTT. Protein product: CASSLVAGMTGELFF.

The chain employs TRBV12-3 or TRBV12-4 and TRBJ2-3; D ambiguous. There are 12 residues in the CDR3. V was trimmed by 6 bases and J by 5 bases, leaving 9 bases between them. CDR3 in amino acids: CASSQGRDTQYF. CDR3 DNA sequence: TGTGCCAGCAGCCAAGGACGAGATACGCAGTATTTT.

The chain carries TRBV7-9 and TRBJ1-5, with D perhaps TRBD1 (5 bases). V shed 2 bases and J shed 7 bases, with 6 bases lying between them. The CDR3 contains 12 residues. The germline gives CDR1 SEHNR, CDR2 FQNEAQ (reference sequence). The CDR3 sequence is CASSLWGQPQHF. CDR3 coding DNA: TGTGCCAGCAGCTTATGGGGCCAGCCCCAGCATTTT. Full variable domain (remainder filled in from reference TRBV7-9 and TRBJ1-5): DTGVSQNPRHKITKRGQNVTFRCDPISEHNRLYWYRQTLGQGPEFLTYFQNEAQLEKSRLLSDRFSAERPKGSFSTLEIQRTEQGDSAMYLCASSLWGQPQHFGDGTRLSIL.

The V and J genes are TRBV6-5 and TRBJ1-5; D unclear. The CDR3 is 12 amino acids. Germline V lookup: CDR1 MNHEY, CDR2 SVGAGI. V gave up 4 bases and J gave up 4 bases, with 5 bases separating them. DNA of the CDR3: TGTGCCAGCAGTTCCCAAAATCAGCCCCAGCATTTT. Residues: CASSSQNQPQHF.

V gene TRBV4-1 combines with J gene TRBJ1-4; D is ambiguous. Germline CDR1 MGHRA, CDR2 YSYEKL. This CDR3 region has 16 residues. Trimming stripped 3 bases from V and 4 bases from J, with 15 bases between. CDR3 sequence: CASSHPLRRDNEKLFF. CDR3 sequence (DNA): TGCGCCAGCAGCCATCCCCTTAGGAGGGATAATGAAAAACTGTTTTTT.

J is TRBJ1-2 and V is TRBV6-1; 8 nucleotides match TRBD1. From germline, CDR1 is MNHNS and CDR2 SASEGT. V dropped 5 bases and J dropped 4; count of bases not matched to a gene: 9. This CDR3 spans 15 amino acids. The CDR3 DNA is TGTGCCAGCAGTACACATCAGGGGGCGATCTATGGCTACACCTTC. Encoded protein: CASSTHQGAIYGYTF.

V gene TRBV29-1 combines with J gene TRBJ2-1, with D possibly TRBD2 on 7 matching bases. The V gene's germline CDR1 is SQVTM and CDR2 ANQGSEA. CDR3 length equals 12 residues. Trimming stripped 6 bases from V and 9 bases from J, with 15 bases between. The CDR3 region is CSVGGQGGEQFF. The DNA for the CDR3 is TGCAGCGTGGGGGGGCAGGGAGGTGAGCAGTTCTTC.

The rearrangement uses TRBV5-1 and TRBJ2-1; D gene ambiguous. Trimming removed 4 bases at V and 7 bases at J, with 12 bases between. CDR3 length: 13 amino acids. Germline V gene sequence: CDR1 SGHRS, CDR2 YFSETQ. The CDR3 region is CASSHTTGNEQFF. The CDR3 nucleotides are TGCGCCAGCAGCCACACAACTGGGAATGAGCAGTTCTTC. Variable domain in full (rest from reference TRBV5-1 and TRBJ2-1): KAGVTQTPRYLIKTRGQQVTLSCSPISGHRSVSWYQQTPGQGLQFLFEYFSETQRNKGNFPGRFSGRQFSNSRSEMNVSTLELGDSALYLCASSHTTGNEQFFGPGTRLTVL.

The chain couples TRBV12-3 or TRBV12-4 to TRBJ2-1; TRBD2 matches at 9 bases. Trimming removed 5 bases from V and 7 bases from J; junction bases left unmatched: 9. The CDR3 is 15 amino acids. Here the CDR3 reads CASSPYAAGGNEQFF. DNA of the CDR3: TGTGCCAGCAGTCCCTACGCGGCGGGGGGGAATGAGCAGTTCTTC.

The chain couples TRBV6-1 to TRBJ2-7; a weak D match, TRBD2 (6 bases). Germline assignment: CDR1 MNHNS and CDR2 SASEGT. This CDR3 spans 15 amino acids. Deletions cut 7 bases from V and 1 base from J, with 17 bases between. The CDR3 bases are TGTGCCAGCATTGGGGACGGAGGGCTTTCCTACGAGCAGTACTTC. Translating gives CASIGDGGLSYEQYF.

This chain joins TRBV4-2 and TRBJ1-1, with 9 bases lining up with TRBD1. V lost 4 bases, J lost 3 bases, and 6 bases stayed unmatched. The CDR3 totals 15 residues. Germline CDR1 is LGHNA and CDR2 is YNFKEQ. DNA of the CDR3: TGTGCCAGCAGCCGGACACAGGGGGCGGACACTGAAGCTTTCTTT. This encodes CASSRTQGADTEAFF.

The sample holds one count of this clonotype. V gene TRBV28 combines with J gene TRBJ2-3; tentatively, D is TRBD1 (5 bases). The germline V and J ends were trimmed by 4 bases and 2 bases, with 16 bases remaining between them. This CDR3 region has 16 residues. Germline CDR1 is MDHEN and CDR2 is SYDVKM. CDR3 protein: CASSSSKGQDTDTQYF. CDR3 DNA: TGTGCCAGCAGTTCGTCCAAGGGGCAGGACACAGATACGCAGTATTTT.

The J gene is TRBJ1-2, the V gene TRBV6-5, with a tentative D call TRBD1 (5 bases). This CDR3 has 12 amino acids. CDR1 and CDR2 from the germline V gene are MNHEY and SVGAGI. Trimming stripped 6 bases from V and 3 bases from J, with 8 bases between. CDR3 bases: TGTGCCAGCAGAGAGACAGACTATGGCTACACCTTC. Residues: CASRETDYGYTF.

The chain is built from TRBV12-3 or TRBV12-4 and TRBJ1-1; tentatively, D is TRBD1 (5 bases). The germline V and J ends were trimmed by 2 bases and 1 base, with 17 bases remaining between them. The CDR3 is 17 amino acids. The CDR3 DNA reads TGTGCCAGCAGTTTATGGGGGTCGCCCAAGGGGAACACTGAAGCTTTCTTT. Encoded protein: CASSLWGSPKGNTEAFF.

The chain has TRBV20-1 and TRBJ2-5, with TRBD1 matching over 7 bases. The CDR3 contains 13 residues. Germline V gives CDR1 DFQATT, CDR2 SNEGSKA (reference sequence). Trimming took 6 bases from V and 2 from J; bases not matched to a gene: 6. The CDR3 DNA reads TGCAGTGCCAATTCAGGGGGTCAAGAGACCCAGTACTTC. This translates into CSANSGGQETQYF.

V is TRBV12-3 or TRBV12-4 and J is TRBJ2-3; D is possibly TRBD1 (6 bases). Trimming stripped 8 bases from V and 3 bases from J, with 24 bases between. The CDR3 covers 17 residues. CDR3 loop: CASGTGLGFRRTDTQYF. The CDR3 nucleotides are TGTGCCAGCGGTACAGGGCTCGGGTTCAGAAGGACAGATACGCAGTATTTT.

This CDR3 reads CASSRGPSHMNTEAFF. The CDR3 bases are TGTGCCAGCAGCCGGGGGCCTTCGCACATGAACACTGAAGCTTTCTTT. J is TRBJ1-1 and V is TRBV28, with a tentative D call TRBD1 (6 bases). The germline V gene has CDR1 MDHEN and CDR2 SYDVKM. The CDR3 covers 16 residues. V was shortened by 6 bases and J by 0 bases, with 17 bases between the two germline ends.

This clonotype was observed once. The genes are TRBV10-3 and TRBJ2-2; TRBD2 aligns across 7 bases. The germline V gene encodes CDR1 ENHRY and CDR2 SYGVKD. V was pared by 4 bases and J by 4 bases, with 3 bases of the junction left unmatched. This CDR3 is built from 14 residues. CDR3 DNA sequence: TGTGCCATCAGTGGAGGGAGGGCCACCGGGGAGCTGTTTTTT. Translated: CAISGGRATGELFF.

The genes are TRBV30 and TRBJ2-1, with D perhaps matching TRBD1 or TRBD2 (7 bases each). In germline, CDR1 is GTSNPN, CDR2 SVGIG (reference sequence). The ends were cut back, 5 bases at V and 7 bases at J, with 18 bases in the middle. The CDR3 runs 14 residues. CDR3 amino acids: CAWGHGTAGNEQFF. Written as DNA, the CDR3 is TGTGCCTGGGGACACGGGACAGCGGGGAATGAGCAGTTCTTC.

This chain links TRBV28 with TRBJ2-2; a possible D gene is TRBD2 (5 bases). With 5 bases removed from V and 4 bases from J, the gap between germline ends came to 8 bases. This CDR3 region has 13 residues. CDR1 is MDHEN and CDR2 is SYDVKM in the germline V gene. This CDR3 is CASSHLATGELFF. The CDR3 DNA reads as TGTGCCAGCAGTCATCTAGCCACCGGGGAGCTGTTTTTT. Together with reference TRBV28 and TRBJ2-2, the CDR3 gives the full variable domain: DVKVTQSSRYLVKRTGEKVFLECVQDMDHENMFWYRQDPGLGLRLIYFSYDVKMKEKGDIPEGYSVSREKKERFSLILESASTNQTSMYLCASSHLATGELFFGEGSRLTVL.

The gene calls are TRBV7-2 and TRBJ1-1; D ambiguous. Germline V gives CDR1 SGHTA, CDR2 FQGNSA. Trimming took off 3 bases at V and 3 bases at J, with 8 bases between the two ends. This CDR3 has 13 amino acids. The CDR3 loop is CASSFSRHTEAFF. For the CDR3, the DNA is TGTGCCAGCAGCTTCTCCCGACACACTGAAGCTTTCTTT.

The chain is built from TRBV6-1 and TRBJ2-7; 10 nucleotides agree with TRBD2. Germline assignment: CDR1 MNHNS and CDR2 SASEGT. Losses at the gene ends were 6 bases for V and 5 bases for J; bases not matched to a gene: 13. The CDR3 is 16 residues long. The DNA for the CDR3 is TGTGCCAGCAGACGGACTAGCGGCGCGACGGGCCACGAGCAGTACTTC. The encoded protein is CASRRTSGATGHEQYF.